These 4 T cell receptor beta chains originate from one sample sequenced in a study of blood T cell repertoires in COVID-19. Measured with immunoSEQ multiplex PCR; TCRdb has only the in-frame clones, and not every one. Of about 350,000 clones listed, approximately 89% are singletons. Sequencing input: peripheral blood. The receptor set was obtained from an older woman with COVID-19, enrolled during active disease.

The rearrangement links TRBV7-6 to TRBJ1-1, with D unclear. Germline V gene lookup returns CDR1 SGHVS and CDR2 FNYEAQ. V lost 6 bases to trimming and J lost 7 bases, with 18 bases between them. CDR3 length equals 14 residues. The CDR3 region is CASRLTRGAGEAFF. The CDR3 coding sequence is TGTGCCAGCAGACTCACCCGGGGAGCGGGTGAAGCTTTCTTT.

The J gene is TRBJ1-3, the V gene TRBV7-9; D is uncertain. Germline values: CDR1 SEHNR, CDR2 FQNEAQ (reference sequence). This CDR3 is 11 amino acids long. The V gene lost 4 bases and the J gene lost 11 bases, with 9 bases spanning the gap. In nucleotides, the CDR3 is TGTGCCAGCAGCTACCCAGGCTCCATATATTTT. Its protein product is CASSYPGSIYF.

The V gene is TRBV10-3, the J gene TRBJ2-7; TRBD1 might be the D (5 bases). The CDR3 sequence is 13 residues long. Germline loops: CDR1 ENHRY, CDR2 SYGVKD. V lost 6 bases to trimming and J lost 2 bases, with 11 bases between them. The CDR3 here is CAISQGDTYEQYF. For the CDR3, the DNA is TGTGCCATCAGCCAGGGTGATACCTACGAGCAGTACTTC.

This clone occurred once. The CDR3: CASSLNPYSNQPQHF. CDR3 DNA: TGTGCCAGCAGCCTCAACCCCTATAGCAATCAGCCCCAGCATTTT. The J gene is TRBJ1-5, the V gene TRBV7-6; no reliable D call. V was trimmed by 5 bases and J by 0 bases, leaving 11 bases between them. CDR1 is SGHVS, CDR2 FNYEAQ, per germline. The CDR3 contains 15 residues. Complete variable domain (other parts from reference TRBV7-6 and TRBJ1-5): GAGVSQSPRYKVTKRGQDVALRCDPISGHVSLYWYRQALGQGPEFLTYFNYEAQQDKSGLPNDRFSAERPEGSISTLTIQRTEQRDSAMYRCASSLNPYSNQPQHFGDGTRLSIL.